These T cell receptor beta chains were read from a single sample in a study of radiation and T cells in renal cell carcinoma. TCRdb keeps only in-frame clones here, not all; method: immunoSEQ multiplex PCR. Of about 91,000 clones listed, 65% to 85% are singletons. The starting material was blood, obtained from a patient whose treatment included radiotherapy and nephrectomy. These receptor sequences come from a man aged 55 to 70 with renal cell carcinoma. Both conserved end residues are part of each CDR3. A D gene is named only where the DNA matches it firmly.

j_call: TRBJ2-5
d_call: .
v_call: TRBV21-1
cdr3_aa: CASSYPPRQARSGETQYF

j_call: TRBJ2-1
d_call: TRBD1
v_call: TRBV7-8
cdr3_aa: CASSLARQGVAYNEQFF

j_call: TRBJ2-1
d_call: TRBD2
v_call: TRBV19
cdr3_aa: CASSYGTSGRDEQFF

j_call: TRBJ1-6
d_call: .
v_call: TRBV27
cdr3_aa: CASTYRDPQDSPLHF

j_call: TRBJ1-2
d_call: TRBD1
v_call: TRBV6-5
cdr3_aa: CASTSFRTGGYTF

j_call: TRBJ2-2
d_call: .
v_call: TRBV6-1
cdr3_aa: CASSLDRMNTGELFF

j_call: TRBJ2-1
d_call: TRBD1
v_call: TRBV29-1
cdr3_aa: CSARDSLYNEQFF

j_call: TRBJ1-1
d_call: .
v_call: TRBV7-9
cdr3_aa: CASSPFRRVLNTEAFF

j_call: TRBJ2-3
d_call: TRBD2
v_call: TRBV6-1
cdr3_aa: CVSQRLAQTTDTQYF